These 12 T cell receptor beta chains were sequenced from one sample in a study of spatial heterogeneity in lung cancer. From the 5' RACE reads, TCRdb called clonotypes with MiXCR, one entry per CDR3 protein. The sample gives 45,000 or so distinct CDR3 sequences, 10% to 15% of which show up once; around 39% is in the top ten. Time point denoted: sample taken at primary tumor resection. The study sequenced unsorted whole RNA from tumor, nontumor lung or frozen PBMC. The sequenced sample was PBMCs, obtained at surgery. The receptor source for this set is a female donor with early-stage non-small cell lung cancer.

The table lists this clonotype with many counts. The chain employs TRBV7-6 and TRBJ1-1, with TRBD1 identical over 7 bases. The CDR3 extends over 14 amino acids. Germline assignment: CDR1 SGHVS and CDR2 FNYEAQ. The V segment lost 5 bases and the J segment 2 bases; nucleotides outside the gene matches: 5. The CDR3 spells CASSPGQLNTEAFF. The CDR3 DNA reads TGTGCCAGCAGCCCGGGACAGCTTAACACTGAAGCTTTCTTT.

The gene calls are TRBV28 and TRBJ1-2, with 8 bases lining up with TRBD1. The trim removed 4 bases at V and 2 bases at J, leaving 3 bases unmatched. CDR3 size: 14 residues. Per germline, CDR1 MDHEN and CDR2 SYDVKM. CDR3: CASSSTGVNYGYTF. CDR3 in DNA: TGTGCCAGCAGTTCGACAGGGGTAAACTATGGCTACACCTTC.

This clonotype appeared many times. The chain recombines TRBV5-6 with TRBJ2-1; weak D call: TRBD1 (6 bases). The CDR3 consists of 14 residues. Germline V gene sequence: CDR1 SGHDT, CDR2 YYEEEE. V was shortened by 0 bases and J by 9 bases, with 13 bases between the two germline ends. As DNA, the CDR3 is TGTGCCAGCAGCTTGGGGGACACGGAGACTGAGCAGTTCTTC. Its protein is CASSLGDTETEQFF.

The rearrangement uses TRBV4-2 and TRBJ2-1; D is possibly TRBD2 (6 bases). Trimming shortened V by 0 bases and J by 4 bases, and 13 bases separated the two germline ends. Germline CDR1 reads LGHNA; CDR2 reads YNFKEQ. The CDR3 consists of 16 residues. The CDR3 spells CASSQETGGAYNEQFF. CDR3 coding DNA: TGTGCCAGCAGCCAAGAGACGGGCGGGGCGTACAATGAGCAGTTCTTC.

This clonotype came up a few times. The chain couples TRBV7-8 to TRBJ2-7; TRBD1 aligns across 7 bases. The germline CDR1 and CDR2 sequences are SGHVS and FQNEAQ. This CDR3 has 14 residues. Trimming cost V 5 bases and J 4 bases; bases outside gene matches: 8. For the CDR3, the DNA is TGTGCCAGCAGCCCAACAGGGGAACGGTACGAGCAGTACTTC. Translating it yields CASSPTGERYEQYF. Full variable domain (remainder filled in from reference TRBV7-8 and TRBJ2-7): GAGVSQSPRYKVAKRGQDVALRCDPISGHVSLFWYQQALGQGPEFLTYFQNEAQLDKSGLPSDRFFAERPEGSVSTLKIQRTQQEDSAVYLCASSPTGERYEQYFGPGTRLTVT.

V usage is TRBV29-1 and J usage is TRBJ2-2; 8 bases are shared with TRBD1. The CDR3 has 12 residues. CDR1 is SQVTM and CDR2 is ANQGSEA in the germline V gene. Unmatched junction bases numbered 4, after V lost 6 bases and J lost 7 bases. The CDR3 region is CSVDRGFGELFF. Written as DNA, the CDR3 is TGCAGCGTCGACAGGGGTTTCGGGGAGCTGTTTTTT.

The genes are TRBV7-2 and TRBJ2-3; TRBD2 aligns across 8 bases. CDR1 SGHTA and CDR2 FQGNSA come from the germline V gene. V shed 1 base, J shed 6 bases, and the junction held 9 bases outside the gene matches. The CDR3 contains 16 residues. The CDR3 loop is CASSLVGSGVGDTQYF. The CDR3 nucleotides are TGTGCCAGCAGCTTAGTGGGTAGCGGGGTGGGTGATACGCAGTATTTT.

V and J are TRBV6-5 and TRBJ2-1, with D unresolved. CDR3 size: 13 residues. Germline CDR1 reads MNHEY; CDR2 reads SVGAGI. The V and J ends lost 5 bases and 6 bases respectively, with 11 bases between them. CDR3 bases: TGTGCCAGCAGTCAAATGGGATTCAATGAGCAGTTCTTC. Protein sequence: CASSQMGFNEQFF.

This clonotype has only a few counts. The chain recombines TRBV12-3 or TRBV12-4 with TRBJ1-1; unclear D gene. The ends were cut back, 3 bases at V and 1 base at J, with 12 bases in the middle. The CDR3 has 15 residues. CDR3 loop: CASSFGRKGNTEAFF. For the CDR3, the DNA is TGTGCCAGCAGTTTTGGTCGAAAGGGGAACACTGAAGCTTTCTTT.

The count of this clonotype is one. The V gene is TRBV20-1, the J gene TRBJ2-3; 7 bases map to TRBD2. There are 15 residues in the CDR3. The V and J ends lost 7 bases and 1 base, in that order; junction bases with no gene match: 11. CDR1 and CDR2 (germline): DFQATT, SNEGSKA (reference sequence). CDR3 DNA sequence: TGCAGTGGGGCTGGGGCGGGGGAACGCACAGATACGCAGTATTTT. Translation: CSGAGAGERTDTQYF.

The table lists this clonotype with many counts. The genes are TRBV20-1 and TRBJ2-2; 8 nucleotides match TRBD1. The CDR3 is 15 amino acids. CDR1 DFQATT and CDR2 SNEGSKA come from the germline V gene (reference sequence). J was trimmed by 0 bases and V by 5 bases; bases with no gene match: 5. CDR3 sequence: CSAAAQGANTGELFF. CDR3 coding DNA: TGCAGTGCTGCGGCACAGGGGGCGAACACCGGGGAGCTGTTTTTT.

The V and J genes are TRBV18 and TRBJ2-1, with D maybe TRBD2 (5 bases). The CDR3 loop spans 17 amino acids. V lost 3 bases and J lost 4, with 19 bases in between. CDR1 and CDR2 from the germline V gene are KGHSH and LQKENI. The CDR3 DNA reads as TGTGCCAGCTCACCGTCCGGGGAGCCCAATACTTACAATGAGCAGTTCTTC. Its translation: CASSPSGEPNTYNEQFF. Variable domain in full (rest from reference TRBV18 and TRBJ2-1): NAGVMQNPRHLVRRRGQEARLRCSPMKGHSHVYWYRQLPEEGLKFMVYLQKENIIDESGMPKERFSAEFPKEGPSILRIQQVVRGDSAAYFCASSPSGEPNTYNEQFFGPGTRLTVL.